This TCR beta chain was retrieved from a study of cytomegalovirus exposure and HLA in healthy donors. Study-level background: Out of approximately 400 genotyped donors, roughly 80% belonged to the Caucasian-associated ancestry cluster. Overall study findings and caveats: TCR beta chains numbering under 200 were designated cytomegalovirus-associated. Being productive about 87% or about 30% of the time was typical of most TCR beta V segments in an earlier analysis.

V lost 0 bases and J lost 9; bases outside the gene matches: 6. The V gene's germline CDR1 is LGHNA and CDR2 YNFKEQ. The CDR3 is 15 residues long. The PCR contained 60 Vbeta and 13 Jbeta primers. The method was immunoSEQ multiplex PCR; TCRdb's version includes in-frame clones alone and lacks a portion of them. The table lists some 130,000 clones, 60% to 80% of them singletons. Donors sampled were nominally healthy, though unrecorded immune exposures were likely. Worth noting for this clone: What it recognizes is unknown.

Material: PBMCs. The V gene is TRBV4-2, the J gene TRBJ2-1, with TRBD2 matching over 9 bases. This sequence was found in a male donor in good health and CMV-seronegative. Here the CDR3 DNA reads TGTGCCAGCAGCCAAGAGTTTCTAGCGGGGCCTGAGCAGTTCTTC. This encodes CASSQEFLAGPEQFF.